This note documents a single T cell receptor beta chain sequence. The CDR3 extends over 15 amino acids. CDR1 is MRHNA, CDR2 SNTAGT, per germline. The germline V and J ends were trimmed by 0 bases and 0 bases, with 8 bases remaining between them. This sample is part of a study of blood T cell repertoires in COVID-19. The repertoire was sequenced with immunoSEQ multiplex PCR; TCRdb's copy has only in-frame clones and lacks some. The table records around 170,000 clones, roughly 80% of them present only once. The V gene is TRBV6-4, the J gene TRBJ1-2; no definite D call. The sequencing input was PBMCs or T cells enriched from blood (not recorded which). The receptor was isolated from a woman in her forties or fifties who had recovered from COVID-19. CDR3 in amino acids: CASSDSREANYGYTF. The CDR3 DNA reads as TGTGCCAGCAGTGACTCGCGGGAAGCTAACTATGGCTACACCTTC.